This T cell receptor (beta chain) is drawn from a study of blood T cell repertoires in COVID-19. Study overall: Sites in the United States, Italy and Spain provided acute and convalescent COVID-19 samples. T cells, B-cell-depleted T cells, or PBMCs supplied cDNA or gDNA.

With 5 bases clipped from V and 4 bases from J, the junction kept 10 bases outside the gene matches. The CDR3 loop spans 16 amino acids. CDR1 and CDR2 from the germline V gene are SGDLS and YYNGEE. Enrolment of Seattle patients took place during active infection, and they were followed longitudinally. In the source study's methods: Estimation of nucleated cell counts was performed using reference gene primer amplification. Profiling relied on immunoSEQ multiplex PCR, and the TCRdb table lists in-frame clones only, not all of them. V, J and clone size are taken as reported in that table, and D and trimming were inferred from the DNA itself. Of some 400,000 clones listed, over 75% were seen once; the top ten hold 10%.

This TCR was sampled from a woman under 40 with COVID-19, enrolled during active disease. J is TRBJ1-1 and V is TRBV9; 11 bases match TRBD1. What was sequenced was peripheral blood. The CDR3 region is CASSNPRGTGGTEAFF. The CDR3 coding sequence is TGTGCCAGCAGTAACCCGAGGGGGACAGGGGGCACTGAAGCTTTCTTT.